Listed here are 27 T cell receptor beta chains from one sample, sequenced in a study of blood T cell repertoires in COVID-19. Here immunoSEQ multiplex PCR was the method, and the copy in TCRdb shows in-frame clones only, minus some. The repertoire includes some 200,000 clones, about four fifths of them detected once, and about 10% sits in the top ten. Sequencing was performed on PBMCs or T cells enriched from blood (not recorded which). Source of these receptors: a man between 35 and 55 years old who had recovered from COVID-19.

This clone was detected only a few times. The chain links TRBV10-2 to TRBJ1-5; 8 bases map to TRBD1. The germline V gene has CDR1 WSHSY and CDR2 SAAADI. The CDR3 runs 16 residues. The J segment lost 0 bases and the V segment lost 8 bases, leaving 9 bases of the junction unmatched. CDR3 amino acids: CASHTTGAYSNQPQHF. The DNA for the CDR3 is TGCGCCAGCCACACGACAGGGGCGTATAGCAATCAGCCCCAGCATTTT.

The chain has TRBV7-2 and TRBJ1-1; maybe TRBD1 (5 bases). V lost 4 bases to trimming and J lost 9 bases, with 12 bases between them. The CDR3 totals 12 residues. Per the germline V gene, CDR1 is SGHTA and CDR2 is FQGNSA. The CDR3 DNA is TGTGCCAGCAGCTCACCGGGACTAAAAGCTTTCTTT. Translating it yields CASSSPGLKAFF. Complete variable domain (other parts from reference TRBV7-2 and TRBJ1-1): GAGVSQSPSNKVTEKGKDVELRCDPISGHTALYWYRQSLGQGLEFLIYFQGNSAPDKSGLPSDRFSAERTGGSVSTLTIQRTQQEDSAVYLCASSSPGLKAFFGQGTRLTVV.

The chain is built from TRBV4-1 and TRBJ2-3; TRBD2 matches 7 bases. The CDR3 extends over 15 amino acids. J lost 4 bases, V lost 10 bases, and 14 bases had no gene match. The germline V gene has CDR1 MGHRA and CDR2 YSYEKL. Here the CDR3 reads CATGSGTNSADTQYF. The CDR3, as DNA: TGCGCCACCGGATCCGGGACTAATAGTGCAGATACGCAGTATTTT.

The J gene is TRBJ2-1, the V gene TRBV9, with TRBD2 matching over 9 bases. The junction had 7 bases not matched to a gene; V was cut back by 0 bases and J by 6 bases. Germline values: CDR1 SGDLS, CDR2 YYNGEE. CDR3 length equals 16 residues. CDR3 in DNA: TGTGCCAGCAGCGTAGACAGCGGGAGGATGAGCAATGAGCAGTTCTTC. It codes for CASSVDSGRMSNEQFF.

This rearrangement joins TRBV29-1 to TRBJ1-2, with D hard to call. Germline-derived CDR1 and CDR2 are SQVTM and ANQGSEA. The CDR3 has 12 amino acids. The ends were cut back, 6 bases at V and 2 bases at J, with 10 bases in the middle. This chain's CDR3 is CSVRPGNYGYTF. Here the CDR3 DNA reads TGCAGCGTGCGGCCGGGGAACTATGGCTACACCTTC. The full variable domain, with the rest looked up from reference TRBV29-1 and TRBJ1-2, is SAVISQKPSRDICQRGTSLTIQCQVDSQVTMMFWYRQQPGQSLTLIATANQGSEATYESGFVIDKFPISRPNLTFSTLTVSNMSPEDSSIYLCSVRPGNYGYTFGSGTRLTVV.

CDR3 sequence (DNA): TGTGCCAGCAGCTTAAACGGGGGTGGGCTCCAAGAGACCCAGTACTTC. Amino acid sequence: CASSLNGGGLQETQYF. This chain connects TRBV7-3 to TRBJ2-5; D possibly corresponds to TRBD2 (6 bases). The ends were cut back, 1 base at V and 1 base at J, with 13 bases in the middle. From germline, CDR1 is SGHTA and CDR2 FQGTGA. CDR3 length: 16 residues.

The J gene is TRBJ2-1, the V gene TRBV30, with D unresolved. The CDR3 totals 12 residues. Per the germline V gene, CDR1 is GTSNPN and CDR2 is SVGIG (reference sequence). V lost 5 bases and J lost 5, with 10 bases in between. The CDR3 sequence: CAWSRVDNEQFF. The DNA of the CDR3 is TGTGCCTGGTCCCGGGTCGACAATGAGCAGTTCTTC.

The rearrangement joins TRBV7-9 to TRBJ2-1; maybe TRBD1 (6 bases). There are 15 residues in the CDR3. The V gene's germline CDR1 is SEHNR and CDR2 FQNEAQ (reference sequence). V gave up 3 bases and J gave up 4 bases, with 13 bases separating them. CDR3 in DNA: TGTGCCAGCAGCTTGCGCTGGGGGACATACAATGAGCAGTTCTTC. Encoded protein: CASSLRWGTYNEQFF.

In nucleotides, the CDR3 is TGTGCCAGCAGCACCCAGGGCGTTAATGAAAAACTGTTTTTT. It translates to CASSTQGVNEKLFF. The chain uses TRBV7-9 and TRBJ1-4; perhaps TRBD1 as D (5 bases). Germline V lookup: CDR1 SEHNR, CDR2 FQNEAQ (reference sequence). V lost 5 bases and J 4 bases, leaving 11 bases between the germline ends. The CDR3 has 14 amino acids.

The genes are TRBV27 and TRBJ2-5, with TRBD2 matching over 9 bases. Germline CDR1 and CDR2: MNHEY and SMNVEV (reference sequence). The CDR3 extends over 16 amino acids. The junction had 6 bases not matched to a gene; V was cut back by 3 bases and J by 1 base. The CDR3 region has the DNA TGTGCCAGCAGTTTCCATAGCGGGAGAGGCCAAGAGACCCAGTACTTC. It is translated as CASSFHSGRGQETQYF.

This clone was seen just once. Additional DNA sequences in this sample encode the identical CDR3. The gene calls are TRBV6-5 and TRBJ1-2; D may be TRBD1 (6 bases). The V gene lost 4 bases and the J gene lost 2 bases, with 11 bases spanning the gap. The CDR3 consists of 14 residues. Germline assignment: CDR1 MNHEY and CDR2 SVGAGI. CDR3 nucleotides: TGTGCCAGCAGTTCTCCCCAGGGGAACTATGGCTACACCTTC. The encoded protein is CASSSPQGNYGYTF.

This chain links TRBV6-2 or TRBV6-3 with TRBJ1-5; possibly TRBD1 for D (6 bases). This CDR3 contains 17 residues. Germline CDR1 and CDR2: MNHEY and SVGEGT. The ends were cut back, 2 bases at V and 1 base at J, with 15 bases in the middle. The DNA of the CDR3 is TGTGCCAGCAGTTACATCAGGGGTCGAGGAAGCAATCAGCCCCAGCATTTT. Translating gives CASSYIRGRGSNQPQHF.

CDR3 DNA: TGCGCCAGCAGCTTTGGGTTAACAGGGGGTGCGGACACCGGGGAGCTGTTTTTT. Protein product: CASSFGLTGGADTGELFF. This chain connects TRBV5-1 to TRBJ2-2; 8 bases map to TRBD1. This CDR3 spans 18 amino acids. The V segment lost 2 bases and the J segment 3 bases; nucleotides outside the gene matches: 12. In germline, CDR1 is SGHRS, CDR2 YFSETQ.

The chain couples TRBV7-9 to TRBJ2-5, with a tentative D call TRBD2 (6 bases). Germline V gives CDR1 SEHNR, CDR2 FQNEAQ (reference sequence). This CDR3 has 16 residues. V was trimmed by 2 bases and J by 1 base, leaving 14 bases between them. The CDR3 loop reads CASSLTSGLAQETQYF. In DNA, the CDR3 is TGTGCCAGCAGCTTAACTTCGGGACTTGCCCAAGAGACCCAGTACTTC.

The chain has TRBV6-6 and TRBJ2-7; 13 bases are shared with TRBD2. The ends lost 10 bases at V and 5 bases at J; junction bases unmatched: 14. The CDR3 runs 16 residues. Germline V lookup: CDR1 MNHNY, CDR2 SVGAGI (reference sequence). CDR3 nucleotides: TGTGCCACGCGAGGGACTAGCGGGATCGGGGGACACGAGCAGTACTTC. Amino acid sequence: CATRGTSGIGGHEQYF.

The chain joins TRBV24-1 to TRBJ2-7; D might be TRBD1 (5 bases). This CDR3 region has 16 residues. Germline loops: CDR1 KGHDR, CDR2 SFDVKD. V was pared by 1 base and J by 4 bases, with 16 bases between. The CDR3 nucleotides are TGTGCCACCAGTGATTTAAAAGGCGAGACAGTATACGAGCAGTACTTC. It is translated as CATSDLKGETVYEQYF.

The chain recombines TRBV27 with TRBJ2-2; possibly TRBD1 for D (6 bases). Germline V gene sequence: CDR1 MNHEY, CDR2 SMNVEV (reference sequence). This CDR3 has 14 residues. V was cut by 8 bases and J by 0 bases, with 10 bases left in between. This chain's CDR3 is CASRRQANTGELFF. The CDR3 coding sequence is TGTGCCAGCCGGAGACAGGCGAACACCGGGGAGCTGTTTTTT.

J is TRBJ1-2 and V is TRBV2; 8 bases agree with TRBD1. The CDR3 loop spans 14 amino acids. Germline lookup yields CDR1 SNHLY and CDR2 FYNNEI. V lost 6 bases, J lost 8 bases, and 11 bases stayed unmatched. The CDR3 nucleotides read TGTGCCAGCAGGGAGGACAGGGCTGTGGAGGGCTACACCTTC. Its translation: CASREDRAVEGYTF.

The chain carries TRBV6-2 or TRBV6-3 and TRBJ1-1; no firm D call. CDR1 and CDR2 from the germline V gene are MNHEY and SVGEGT. V dropped 5 bases and J dropped 1 base, with 8 bases sitting between them. CDR3 length: 13 amino acids. The CDR3 DNA follows: TGTGCCAGCAGTCGCGGCCAGAACACTGAAGCTTTCTTT. Residues: CASSRGQNTEAFF.

V and J are TRBV6-6 and TRBJ1-4, with TRBD1 as a possible D gene (6 bases). Trimming stripped 4 bases from V and 4 bases from J, with 10 bases between. Germline V lookup: CDR1 MNHNY, CDR2 SVGAGI (reference sequence). The CDR3 loop spans 14 amino acids. CDR3 protein: CASSSRGFNEKLFF. CDR3 in DNA: TGTGCCAGCAGTTCCAGGGGTTTTAATGAAAAACTGTTTTTT.

This chain joins TRBV6-5 and TRBJ2-2; 7 nucleotides agree with TRBD2. Trimming took 1 base from V and 1 from J; bases not matched to a gene: 0. The CDR3 covers 15 residues. Germline-derived CDR1 and CDR2 are MNHEY and SVGAGI. The DNA for the CDR3 is TGTGCCAGCAGTTACTGGGGGGGGAACACCGGGGAGCTGTTTTTT. This sequence encodes CASSYWGGNTGELFF.

This chain joins TRBV2 and TRBJ1-2, with 8 bases lining up with TRBD1. The germline gives CDR1 SNHLY, CDR2 FYNNEI. J lost 1 base, V lost 6 bases, and 10 bases had no gene match. This CDR3 is 16 amino acids long. The CDR3 DNA follows: TGTGCCAGCAGCGCAGGGGGCCCCATAGTTAACTATGGCTACACCTTC. Protein sequence: CASSAGGPIVNYGYTF.

This chain links TRBV7-8 with TRBJ2-3; tentative D call: TRBD2 (5 bases). Per germline, CDR1 SGHVS and CDR2 FQNEAQ. Trimming removed 1 base from V and 4 bases from J, with 9 bases in between. The CDR3 is made up of 14 amino acids. This CDR3 is CASSLGLAADTQYF. CDR3 sequence (DNA): TGTGCCAGCAGCTTAGGGCTAGCAGCAGATACGCAGTATTTT.

The chain joins TRBV6-2 or TRBV6-3 to TRBJ1-5; TRBD1 aligns across 7 bases. Germline V lookup: CDR1 MNHEY, CDR2 SVGEGT. The trim removed 0 bases at V and 7 bases at J, leaving 3 bases unmatched. The CDR3 has 14 amino acids. CDR3 residues: CASSYSTGSQPQHF. The CDR3 DNA reads TGTGCCAGCAGTTACTCGACAGGGAGCCAGCCCCAGCATTTT.

The gene calls are TRBV2 and TRBJ2-1; perhaps TRBD2 as D (6 bases). Trimming pared 10 bases from V and 3 bases from J, leaving 16 bases between. Germline V gene lookup returns CDR1 SNHLY and CDR2 FYNNEI. The CDR3 totals 14 residues. CDR3 bases: TGTGCCACCACGGGACGGGAGAGCTACAATGAGCAGTTCTTC. Residues: CATTGRESYNEQFF.

Of note for this clone: The identical CDR3 is also encoded by other nucleotide sequences in the sample. The chain employs TRBV7-9 and TRBJ2-5, with TRBD2 identical over 7 bases. J lost 4 bases, V lost 1 base, and 3 bases had no gene match. The CDR3 is 14 residues long. The germline V gene encodes CDR1 SEHNR and CDR2 FQNEAQ (reference sequence). The CDR3 DNA follows: TGTGCCAGCAGCTTAGTGGGAGGGCGAGAGACCCAGTACTTC. Translated: CASSLVGGRETQYF.

The chain couples TRBV6-5 to TRBJ1-1; perhaps TRBD1 as D (5 bases). The CDR3 has 15 amino acids. Germline V gene sequence: CDR1 MNHEY, CDR2 SVGAGI. V was clipped by 7 bases and J by 6 bases, with 21 bases between them. In DNA, the CDR3 is TGTGCCAGCAAGAACCGGGCCCCCGGAGGGGCTGAAGCTTTCTTT. It translates to CASKNRAPGGAEAFF.